The 28 T cell receptor beta chains given below trace back to one sample, sequenced in a study of cytomegalovirus exposure and HLA in healthy donors. Primers for the PCR totalled 60 Vbeta and 13 Jbeta. Some clones are missing from TCRdb's copy, which holds only in-frame ones; the method was immunoSEQ multiplex PCR. The profile shows about 150,000 clones, over 75% of them singletons. Sequenced input: PBMCs. The receptors stem from a middle-aged woman in good health and CMV-seropositive.

V and J are TRBV2 and TRBJ2-7; the D gene is possibly TRBD1 (6 bases). V shed 6 bases and J shed 5 bases, with 11 bases lying between them. This CDR3 has 12 amino acids. Germline CDR1 SNHLY, CDR2 FYNNEI. CDR3 in DNA: TGTGCCAGCAGCCACAGGGACAACGAGCAGTACTTC. Translating gives CASSHRDNEQYF. Combining the CDR3 with reference TRBV2 and TRBJ2-7 gives the whole variable domain EPEVTQTPSHQVTQMGQEVILRCVPISNHLYFYWYRQILGQKVEFLVSFYNNEISEKSEIFDDQFSVERPDGSNFTLKIRSTKLEDSAMYFCASSHRDNEQYFGPGTRLTVT.

This chain connects TRBV7-9 to TRBJ1-1; D is unresolved. Per the germline V gene, CDR1 is SEHNR and CDR2 is FQNEAQ (reference sequence). This CDR3 is 13 amino acids long. Trimming stripped 5 bases from V and 7 bases from J, with 14 bases between. The CDR3 coding sequence is TGTGCCAGCAGCCAACAACCCCATGTTGAAGCTTTCTTT. Its protein is CASSQQPHVEAFF.

CDR3 amino acids: CASSILQGLHEQYF. Written as DNA, the CDR3 is TGCGCCAGCAGCATCCTACAGGGTCTGCACGAGCAGTACTTC. The chain employs TRBV5-1 and TRBJ2-7; the D gene is possibly TRBD1 (6 bases). V was trimmed by 4 bases and J by 5 bases, leaving 16 bases between them. This CDR3 region has 14 residues. Germline V gene data show CDR1 as SGHRS and CDR2 as YFSETQ.

This clone has more than one count but fewer than ten. The chain links TRBV6-5 to TRBJ2-2, with 9 nucleotides matching TRBD2. CDR1 MNHEY and CDR2 SVGAGI come from the germline V gene. V shed 3 bases and J 6 bases; nucleotides not matched to a gene: 5. This CDR3 comprises 15 residues. The CDR3 DNA follows: TGTGCCAGCAGTTATAGGGCGGGAGGGGCCGGGGAGCTGTTTTTT. Translating gives CASSYRAGGAGELFF.

The rearrangement joins TRBV5-1 to TRBJ2-5, with 8 positions matching TRBD2. Per the germline V gene, CDR1 is SGHRS and CDR2 is YFSETQ. The V segment lost 6 bases and the J segment 2 bases; nucleotides outside the gene matches: 9. The CDR3 sequence is 15 residues long. CDR3 loop: CASNGDGGGQETQYF. DNA of the CDR3: TGCGCCAGCAACGGCGACGGGGGGGGACAAGAGACCCAGTACTTC.

V usage is TRBV4-1 and J usage is TRBJ1-2, with D unclear. The CDR3 sequence is 16 residues long. Germline V gene sequence: CDR1 MGHRA, CDR2 YSYEKL. V shed 5 bases and J shed 1 base, with 17 bases lying between them. CDR3 protein: CASSATTEIRNYGYTF. CDR3 in DNA: TGCGCCAGCAGCGCTACCACAGAGATCCGTAACTATGGCTACACCTTC.

The J gene is TRBJ2-7, the V gene TRBV5-1, with TRBD2 as a possible D gene (5 bases). The CDR3 extends over 12 amino acids. The V gene lost 4 bases and the J gene lost 7 bases, with 12 bases spanning the gap. Germline assignment: CDR1 SGHRS and CDR2 YFSETQ. CDR3 coding DNA: TGCGCCAGCAGCACTGACGGGATGGAGCAGTACTTC. This sequence encodes CASSTDGMEQYF.

The chain links TRBV11-3 to TRBJ2-2; TRBD2 matches 7 bases. V lost 0 bases and J lost 11; bases outside the gene matches: 6. Germline lookup yields CDR1 SGHNT and CDR2 YENEEA. The CDR3 runs to 14 residues. CDR3 bases: TGTGCCAGCAGCTTAGAGAGCGAGCGGGGTGAGCTGTTTTTT. Its protein is CASSLESERGELFF.

Turning to this clone: An end of the junction differs from the germline gene, which may be a read error. The chain is built from TRBV9 and TRBJ2-7; 8 bases are a match to TRBD2. Germline CDR1 and CDR2: SGDLS and YYNGEE. The length of the CDR3 is 19 residues. The CDR3 loop reads CVSSELGTSLDRSSYEQYF. The CDR3 DNA follows: TGTGTCAGCAGCGAACTTGGGACTAGTCTGGACCGGAGTTCCTACGAGCAGTACTTC.

V is TRBV6-1 and J is TRBJ2-7; 7 bases agree with TRBD2. The CDR3 sequence is 15 residues long. Germline loops: CDR1 MNHNS, CDR2 SASEGT. V lost 1 base, J lost 3 bases, and 6 bases stayed unmatched. Written as DNA, the CDR3 is TGTGCCAGCAGTGAAGGGCAGCGGGAAAGCTACGAGCAGTACTTC. It specifies CASSEGQRESYEQYF.

This chain links TRBV18 with TRBJ2-2; 8 bases agree with TRBD1. Trimming cost V 5 bases and J 6 bases; bases outside gene matches: 11. CDR3 length equals 16 residues. Per germline, CDR1 KGHSH and CDR2 LQKENI. The CDR3 DNA reads TGTGCCAGCTCAGCAAGGACAGGGTTCATAGCCGGGGAGCTGTTTTTT. This sequence encodes CASSARTGFIAGELFF.

The chain's CDR3 is CASSRTSGRTDTQYF. The CDR3 region has the DNA TGTGCCAGCAGTAGGACTAGCGGACGCACAGATACGCAGTATTTT. The gene calls are TRBV27 and TRBJ2-3, with TRBD2 matching 10 bases. The CDR3 is 15 amino acids. J was trimmed by 1 base and V by 5 bases; bases with no gene match: 3. Germline CDR1 and CDR2: MNHEY and SMNVEV (reference sequence).

This chain joins TRBV30 and TRBJ2-7, with 12 bases identical to TRBD2. Trimming cost V 3 bases and J 0 bases; bases outside gene matches: 12. CDR1 and CDR2 from the germline V gene are GTSNPN and SVGIG (reference sequence). The CDR3 contains 18 residues. The CDR3 loop reads CAWSTARTSGTSSYEQYF. The CDR3 region has the DNA TGTGCCTGGAGCACCGCCCGGACTAGCGGGACAAGCTCCTACGAGCAGTACTTC.

The genes are TRBV10-2 and TRBJ1-2, with D tentatively TRBD1 (6 bases). CDR1 and CDR2 from the germline V gene are WSHSY and SAAADI. The CDR3 runs 16 residues. V dropped 2 bases and J dropped 2 bases, with 15 bases sitting between them. The CDR3 DNA follows: TGCGCCAGCAGTGAGGTGGTCGGGACAAACAACTATGGCTACACCTTC. Residues: CASSEVVGTNNYGYTF.

The genes are TRBV7-9 and TRBJ2-7; D remains ambiguous. V dropped 6 bases and J dropped 0 bases, with 9 bases sitting between them. Per the germline V gene, CDR1 is SEHNR and CDR2 is FQNEAQ (reference sequence). The CDR3 has 13 amino acids. CDR3 DNA: TGTGCCAGCAGTTCCACAGACTCCTACGAGCAGTACTTC. Residues: CASSSTDSYEQYF.

The J gene is TRBJ2-6, the V gene TRBV5-6, with TRBD1 as a possible D gene (6 bases). The ends were cut back, 2 bases at V and 1 base at J, with 16 bases in the middle. Germline V CDR1 and CDR2: SGHDT, YYEEEE. The CDR3 is made up of 18 amino acids. The CDR3 here is CASSFMTGAPSGANVLTF. CDR3 coding DNA: TGTGCCAGCAGCTTCATGACAGGTGCTCCATCTGGGGCCAACGTCCTGACTTTC. Combining the CDR3 with reference TRBV5-6 and TRBJ2-6 gives the whole variable domain DAGVTQSPTHLIKTRGQQVTLRCSPKSGHDTVSWYQQALGQGPQFIFQYYEEEERQRGNFPDRFSGHQFPNYSSELNVNALLLGDSALYLCASSFMTGAPSGANVLTFGAGSRLTVL.

This rearrangement joins TRBV18 to TRBJ1-4; unclear D gene. This CDR3 is built from 13 residues. The germline CDR1 and CDR2 sequences are KGHSH and LQKENI. The V and J ends lost 5 bases and 0 bases respectively, with 4 bases between them. In nucleotides, the CDR3 is TGTGCCAGCTCATCTGCAACTAATGAAAAACTGTTTTTT. This gives the protein CASSSATNEKLFF.

The chain uses TRBV29-1 and TRBJ2-7; 7 nucleotides match TRBD1. The trim removed 7 bases at V and 0 bases at J, leaving 12 bases unmatched. The CDR3 contains 15 residues. Germline V gene sequence: CDR1 SQVTM, CDR2 ANQGSEA. The CDR3 is CSALGPGQSSYEQYF. CDR3 DNA: TGCAGCGCCCTTGGCCCGGGACAGAGCTCCTACGAGCAGTACTTC.

The chain has TRBV28 and TRBJ1-4; D might be TRBD1 (5 bases). The V end was cut by 5 bases, the J end by 5 bases, with 15 bases between. CDR1 is MDHEN and CDR2 is SYDVKM in the germline V gene. This CDR3 region has 15 residues. CDR3 in DNA: TGTGCCAGCAGTACCCCGGGACTGCCGAATGAAAAACTGTTTTTT. Translating gives CASSTPGLPNEKLFF.

The rearrangement joins TRBV5-1 to TRBJ2-7; 9 bases line up with TRBD1. In germline, CDR1 is SGHRS, CDR2 YFSETQ. The J segment lost 3 bases and the V segment lost 4 bases, leaving 5 bases of the junction unmatched. The CDR3 sequence is 14 residues long. In DNA, the CDR3 is TGCGCCAGCAGCAACGGACAGGGGTACTACGAGCAGTACTTC. As protein: CASSNGQGYYEQYF.

V gene TRBV5-1 combines with J gene TRBJ2-3; TRBD1 agrees at 9 bases. In germline, CDR1 is SGHRS, CDR2 YFSETQ. The CDR3 spans 16 residues. Trimming removed 1 base from V and 4 bases from J; junction bases left unmatched: 7. The CDR3 is CASSLITGGFADTQYF. CDR3 nucleotides: TGCGCCAGCAGCTTGATAACAGGGGGCTTCGCAGATACGCAGTATTTT.

The chain couples TRBV10-2 to TRBJ1-2; 8 bases line up with TRBD1. The V and J ends lost 7 bases and 3 bases, in that order; junction bases with no gene match: 13. The CDR3 runs to 16 residues. Germline CDR1 and CDR2: WSHSY and SAAADI. CDR3 region: CASIGQGRGRDYGYTF. CDR3 DNA: TGCGCCAGCATCGGACAGGGTAGAGGGCGGGACTATGGCTACACCTTC.

This chain uses TRBV11-3 with TRBJ1-1; unclear D gene. The V and J ends lost 8 bases and 9 bases respectively, with 13 bases between them. Germline loops: CDR1 SGHNT, CDR2 YENEEA. The CDR3 runs 11 residues. The CDR3 spells CASRTEGKAFF. The CDR3 DNA follows: TGTGCCAGCCGAACGGAGGGAAAAGCTTTCTTT.

This clone appeared once. The chain is built from TRBV5-4 and TRBJ2-7; D not resolved. Per germline, CDR1 SGHNT and CDR2 YYREEE (reference sequence). There are 14 residues in the CDR3. The V and J ends lost 0 bases and 3 bases respectively, with 10 bases between them. CDR3 nucleotide sequence: TGTGCCAGCAGCTTGGAGCCCGCTGACTACGAGCAGTACTTC. The encoded protein is CASSLEPADYEQYF.

The CDR3 DNA follows: TGTGCCAGCAGCCAAGTCAAAGATACGCAGTATTTT. This sequence encodes CASSQVKDTQYF. This chain links TRBV14 with TRBJ2-3; the D is unclear. Germline V gives CDR1 SGHDN, CDR2 FVKESK. Between the trimmed V and J ends, which lost 1 base and 5 bases, there was a span of 4 bases. The CDR3 extends over 12 amino acids.

This chain joins TRBV7-2 and TRBJ2-3, with TRBD2 matching over 7 bases. This CDR3 is built from 16 residues. The germline V gene encodes CDR1 SGHTA and CDR2 FQGNSA. The ends lost 2 bases at V and 4 bases at J; junction bases unmatched: 9. CDR3 coding DNA: TGTGCCAGCAGCTTATCTGCGGGAGTACGCGCAGATACGCAGTATTTT. This codes for CASSLSAGVRADTQYF.

This clone came up a few times. The rearrangement uses TRBV19 and TRBJ2-2, with 7 positions matching TRBD1. The V gene end was trimmed by 6 bases and the J gene end by 5 bases; junction bases not matched to a gene: 9. Germline V gene data show CDR1 as LNHDA and CDR2 as SQIVND (reference sequence). The CDR3 runs to 15 residues. As DNA, the CDR3 is TGTGCCAGTAGCAGAACAGGGGAATTTACCGGGGAGCTGTTTTTT. Protein product: CASSRTGEFTGELFF.

V and J are TRBV27 and TRBJ2-3; D ambiguous. The CDR3 extends over 15 amino acids. Germline V lookup: CDR1 MNHEY, CDR2 SMNVEV (reference sequence). Trimming removed 5 bases from V and 6 bases from J, with 18 bases in between. In DNA, the CDR3 is TGTGCCAGCAGTCTCACGACTTTCCCGACGGATACGCAGTATTTT. Its protein is CASSLTTFPTDTQYF.